This T cell receptor (beta chain) was recovered during a study of Tregs in tolerant kidney transplant recipients (dated by TCRdb to the late 2010s). With regard to the full study: Other Treg samples came from an approximately 3-day mixed lymphocyte reaction with belatacept, some followed by an approximately five-day donor restimulation, before sorting recipient CD4+CD25+CD127- cells. In a few healthy controls, several methods of expanding Tregs specific for an allogeneic donor were compared by TCRbeta repertoire sequencing. Before combined kidney and bone marrow transplantation, this study identified donor-specific regulatory T cells using TCRbeta sequencing and then followed those same cells after transplant. During sorting of primary belatacept mixed lymphocyte reaction cultures, recipient cells were distinguished from donor cells with antibodies. Study-wide conclusions, independent of this receptor: Expanding Tregs with activated donor B cells appeared to identify the most biologically relevant and donor-specific TCRbeta repertoire. Because only a small number of patients were included, the study had limitations, and the results will need to be validated in larger populations as well as under other immunosuppression protocols. Biological reproducibility was not directly addressed, though technical replication error appeared minimal.

This clone appeared once. Its binding antigen is unknown. Per-base quality was not reported, and no clone a single base away is much larger than it. Blood from healthy controls was obtained either from healthy volunteers or as purchased buffy coats. Healthy control blood was processed to PBMCs by Ficoll density gradient and cryopreserved, and patient PBMCs were collected before and after transplant. For TCRbeta CDR3 sequencing, genomic DNA was extracted from sorted cells using the QIAGEN DNeasy Blood and Tissue Kit. High-throughput TCRbeta CDR3 sequencing, which included PCR amplification with bias correction and internal controls, was done commercially through immunoSEQ. As for the original processing: Unique productive TCRbeta sequences were defined by CDR3 nucleotide sequence where primers matched, and otherwise by CDR3 amino acid sequence together with Vbeta and Jbeta genes. Donor-reactive sequences were defined as at least 5-fold expanded in CFSE-low cells versus unstimulated cells, with frequency of at least 0.01% in CFSE-low cells. Jensen-Shannon divergence calculated on the top 100 TCRbeta sequences ranked by frequency was used to measure repertoire divergence. When a sample had multiple sequencing runs, each run was corrected for sorting error separately and the runs were then pooled. TCRdb provides this immuneACCESS table in a form limited to in-frame rearrangements. Some clones are lacking; in checked studies, under half of them reflect an unresolved V gene, and why the rest are absent is not known. The D gene and trimming were derived from the DNA, and the V and J assignments and clone size from that table. This sample comprises approximately 44,000 clones, less than 97% of them detected only once. Roughly 0.34% of the sample is taken by the ten largest.

The TCR comes from a human donor in good health. The sample taken for sequencing was Tregs from blood cultured with allogeneic cells.

The DNA is as follows: TGTGCCAGTGGGGACACACACACAGATACGCAGTATTTT. It translates as CASGDTHTDTQYF. This chain is built from TRBV19 and TRBJ2-3; the D gene is perhaps TRBD1, from 6 matching bases. The V end loses 8 bases and the J end loses 2 bases, and a stretch of 11 bases separates them. Counted from cysteine to phenylalanine, this CDR3 has 13 amino acids. Just the 39-base CDR3 DNA is kept, in frame starting at base 1. Via the germline V gene (reference sequence), CDR1 is LNHDA and CDR2 SQIVND.